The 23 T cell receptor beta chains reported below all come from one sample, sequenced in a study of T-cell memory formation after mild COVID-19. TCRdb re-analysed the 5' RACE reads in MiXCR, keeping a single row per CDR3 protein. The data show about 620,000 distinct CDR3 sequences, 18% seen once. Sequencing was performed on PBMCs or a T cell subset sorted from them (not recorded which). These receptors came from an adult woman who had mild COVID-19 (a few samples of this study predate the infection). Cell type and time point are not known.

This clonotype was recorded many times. Written as DNA, the CDR3 is TGTGCCAGCAGTTTGCAGGGTCGCAATCAGCCCCAGCATTTT. Its translation: CASSLQGRNQPQHF. The chain combines TRBV12-3 or TRBV12-4 with TRBJ1-5, with TRBD1 as a possible D gene (5 bases). Trimming removed 3 bases from V and 2 bases from J, with 8 bases in between. The CDR3 consists of 14 residues.

CDR3 amino acids: CSVHIGDTGELFF. The CDR3 bases are TGCAGCGTCCACATTGGGGACACCGGGGAGCTGTTTTTT. The V gene is TRBV29-1, the J gene TRBJ2-2, with D hard to call. The ends were cut back, 6 bases at V and 3 bases at J, with 11 bases in the middle. This CDR3 is built from 13 residues. CDR1 is SQVTM and CDR2 is ANQGSEA in the germline V gene.

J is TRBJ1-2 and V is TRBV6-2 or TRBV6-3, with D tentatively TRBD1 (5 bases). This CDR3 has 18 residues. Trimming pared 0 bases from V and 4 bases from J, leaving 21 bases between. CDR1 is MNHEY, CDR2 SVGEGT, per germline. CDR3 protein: CASSYSMDKGLARYGYTF. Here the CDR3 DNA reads TGTGCCAGCAGTTACTCGATGGATAAGGGACTGGCCCGCTATGGCTACACCTTC.

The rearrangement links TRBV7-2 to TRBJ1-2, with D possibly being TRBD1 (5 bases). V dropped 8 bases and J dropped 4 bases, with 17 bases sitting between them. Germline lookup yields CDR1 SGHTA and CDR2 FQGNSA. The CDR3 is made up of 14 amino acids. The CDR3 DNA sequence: TGTGCCAGCCGTCAACCCGGGGCAGGCTATGGCTACACCTTC. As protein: CASRQPGAGYGYTF.

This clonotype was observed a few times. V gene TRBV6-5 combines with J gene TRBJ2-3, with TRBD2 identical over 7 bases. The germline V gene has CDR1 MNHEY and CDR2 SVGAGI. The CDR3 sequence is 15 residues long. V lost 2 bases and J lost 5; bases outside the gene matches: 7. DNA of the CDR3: TGTGCCAGCAGTTACAAGGCGGGAGCGGGAGATACGCAGTATTTT. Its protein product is CASSYKAGAGDTQYF.

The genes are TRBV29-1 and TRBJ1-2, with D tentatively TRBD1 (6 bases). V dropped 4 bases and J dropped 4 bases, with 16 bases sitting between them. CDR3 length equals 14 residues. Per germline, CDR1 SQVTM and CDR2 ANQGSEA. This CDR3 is CSVAGASGAYGYTF. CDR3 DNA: TGCAGCGTTGCAGGGGCTTCGGGTGCCTATGGCTACACCTTC.

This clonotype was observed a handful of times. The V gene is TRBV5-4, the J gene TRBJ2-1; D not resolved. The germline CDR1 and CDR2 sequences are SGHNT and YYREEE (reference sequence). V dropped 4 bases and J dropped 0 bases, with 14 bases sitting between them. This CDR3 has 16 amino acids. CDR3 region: CASSLIGPSSYNEQFF. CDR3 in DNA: TGTGCCAGCAGCCTTATTGGTCCCAGCTCCTACAATGAGCAGTTCTTC.

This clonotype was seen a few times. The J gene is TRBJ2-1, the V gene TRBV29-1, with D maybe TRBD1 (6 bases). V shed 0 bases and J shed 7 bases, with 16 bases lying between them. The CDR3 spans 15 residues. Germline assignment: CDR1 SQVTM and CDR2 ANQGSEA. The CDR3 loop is CSVEDGWGPGNEQFF. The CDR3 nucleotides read TGCAGCGTTGAAGATGGTTGGGGGCCCGGGAATGAGCAGTTCTTC.

For the CDR3, the DNA is TGTGCCAGCAGCCAAGGTCAGGTTGGAAACACCATATATTTT. It encodes CASSQGQVGNTIYF. This chain links TRBV3-1 with TRBJ1-3; D is unresolved. Looked up from germline, CDR1 is LGHDT and CDR2 is YNNKEL (reference sequence). Deletions cut 1 base from V and 3 bases from J, with 7 bases between. The CDR3 sequence is 14 residues long.

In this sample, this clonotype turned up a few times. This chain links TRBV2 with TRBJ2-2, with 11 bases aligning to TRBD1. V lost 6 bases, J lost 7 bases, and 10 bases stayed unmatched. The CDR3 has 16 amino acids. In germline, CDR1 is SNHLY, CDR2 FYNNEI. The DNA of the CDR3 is TGTGCCAGCAGGGACAGGGGGCTTAGAAGCATCGGGGAGCTGTTTTTT. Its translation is CASRDRGLRSIGELFF.

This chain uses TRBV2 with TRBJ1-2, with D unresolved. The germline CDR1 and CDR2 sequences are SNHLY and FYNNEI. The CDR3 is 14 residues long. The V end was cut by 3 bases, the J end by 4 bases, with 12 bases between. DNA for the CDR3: TGTGCCAGCAGTGATTCCCCCAGAAGCTATGGCTACACCTTC. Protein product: CASSDSPRSYGYTF.

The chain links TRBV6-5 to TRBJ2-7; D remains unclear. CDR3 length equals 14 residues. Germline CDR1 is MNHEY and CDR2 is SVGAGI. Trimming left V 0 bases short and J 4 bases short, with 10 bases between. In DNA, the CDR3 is TGTGCCAGCAGTTACTCCGCCCGTAGTTACGAGCAGTACTTC. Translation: CASSYSARSYEQYF.

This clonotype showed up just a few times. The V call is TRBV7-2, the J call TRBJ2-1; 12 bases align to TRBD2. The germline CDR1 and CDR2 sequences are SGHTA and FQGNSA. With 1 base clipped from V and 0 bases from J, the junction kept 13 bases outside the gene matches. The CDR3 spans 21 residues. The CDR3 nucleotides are TGTGCCAGCAGCTTAGGCCGGCTAGCGGGAGGGCCCCCGGGCTCCTACAATGAGCAGTTCTTC. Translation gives CASSLGRLAGGPPGSYNEQFF. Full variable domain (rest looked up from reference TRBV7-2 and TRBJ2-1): GAGVSQSPSNKVTEKGKDVELRCDPISGHTALYWYRQSLGQGLEFLIYFQGNSAPDKSGLPSDRFSAERTGGSVSTLTIQRTQQEDSAVYLCASSLGRLAGGPPGSYNEQFFGPGTRLTVL.

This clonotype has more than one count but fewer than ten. CDR3 coding DNA: TGTGCCAGCAGCGTAGGGGGAGGCAGGACCTCCTACGAGCAGTACTTC. This encodes CASSVGGGRTSYEQYF. The gene calls are TRBV9 and TRBJ2-7; D is possibly TRBD2 (6 bases). V was cut by 0 bases and J by 0 bases, with 13 bases left in between. From germline, CDR1 is SGDLS and CDR2 YYNGEE. The CDR3 is made up of 16 amino acids.

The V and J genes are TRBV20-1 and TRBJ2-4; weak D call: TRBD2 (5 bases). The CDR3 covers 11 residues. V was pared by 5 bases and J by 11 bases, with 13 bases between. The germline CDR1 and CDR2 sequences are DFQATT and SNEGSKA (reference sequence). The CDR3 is CSAREGRVQYF. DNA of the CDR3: TGCAGTGCTCGGGAAGGGCGGGTTCAGTACTTC.

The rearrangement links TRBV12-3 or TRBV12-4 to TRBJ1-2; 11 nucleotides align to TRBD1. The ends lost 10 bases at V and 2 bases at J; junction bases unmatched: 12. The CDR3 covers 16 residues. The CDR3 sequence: CATRQMGQGVNYGYTF. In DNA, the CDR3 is TGTGCCACGCGACAGATGGGACAGGGGGTCAACTATGGCTACACCTTC.

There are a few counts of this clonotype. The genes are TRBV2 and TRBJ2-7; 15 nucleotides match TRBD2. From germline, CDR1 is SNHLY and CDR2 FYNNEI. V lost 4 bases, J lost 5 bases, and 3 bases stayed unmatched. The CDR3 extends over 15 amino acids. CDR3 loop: CASSGTSGGVNEQYF. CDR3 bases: TGTGCCAGCAGTGGGACTAGCGGGGGGGTGAACGAGCAGTACTTC.

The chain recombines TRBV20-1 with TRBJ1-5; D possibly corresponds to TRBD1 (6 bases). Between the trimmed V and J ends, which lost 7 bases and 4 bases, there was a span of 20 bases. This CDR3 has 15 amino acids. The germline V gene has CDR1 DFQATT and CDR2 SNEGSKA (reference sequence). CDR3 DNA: TGCAGTGTGCCGGAGCGGAGGACAGCGAATCAGCCCCAGCATTTT. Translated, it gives CSVPERRTANQPQHF.

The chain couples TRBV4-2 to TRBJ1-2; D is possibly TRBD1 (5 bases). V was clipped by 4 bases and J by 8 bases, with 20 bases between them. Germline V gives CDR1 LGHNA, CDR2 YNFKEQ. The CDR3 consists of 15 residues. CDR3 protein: CASSLESGTSSGYTF. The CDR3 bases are TGTGCCAGCAGCCTCGAATCGGGGACCTCAAGCGGCTACACCTTC.

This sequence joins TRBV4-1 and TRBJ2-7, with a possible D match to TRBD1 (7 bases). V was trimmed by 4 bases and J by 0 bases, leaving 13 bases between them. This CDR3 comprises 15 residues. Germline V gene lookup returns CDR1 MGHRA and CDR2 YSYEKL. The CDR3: CASSRAGQTSYEQYF. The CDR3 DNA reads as TGCGCCAGCAGCCGCGCGGGACAGACCTCCTACGAGCAGTACTTC.

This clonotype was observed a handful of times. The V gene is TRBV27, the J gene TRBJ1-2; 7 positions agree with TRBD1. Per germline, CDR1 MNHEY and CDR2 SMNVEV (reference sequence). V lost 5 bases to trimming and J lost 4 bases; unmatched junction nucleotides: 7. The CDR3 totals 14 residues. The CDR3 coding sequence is TGTGCCAGCAGTCCGACAGGGATGATCTATGGCTACACCTTC. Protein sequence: CASSPTGMIYGYTF.

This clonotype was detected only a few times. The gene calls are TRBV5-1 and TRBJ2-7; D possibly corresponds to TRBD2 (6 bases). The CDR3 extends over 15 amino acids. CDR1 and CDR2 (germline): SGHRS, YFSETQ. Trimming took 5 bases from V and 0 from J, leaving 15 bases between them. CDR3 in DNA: TGCGCCAGCAGTATGATTCCGGGAGCCTCCTACGAGCAGTACTTC. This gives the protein CASSMIPGASYEQYF.

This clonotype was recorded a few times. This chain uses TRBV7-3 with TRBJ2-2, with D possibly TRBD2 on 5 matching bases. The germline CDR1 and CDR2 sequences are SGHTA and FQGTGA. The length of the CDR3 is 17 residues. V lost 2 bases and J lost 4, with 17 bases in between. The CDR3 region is CASSLFGLTRGTGELFF. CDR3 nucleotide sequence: TGTGCCAGCAGCTTATTCGGGCTTACACGGGGCACCGGGGAGCTGTTTTTT.